Listed below are T cell receptor beta chains from one sample, sequenced in a study of blood T cell repertoires in COVID-19. Profiled with immunoSEQ multiplex PCR; TCRdb holds only in-frame clones, not every one. Of 40,000 to 60,000 clones detected, 84% appear once; the ten largest clones hold about 1.4%. The specimen sequenced was peripheral blood. The source is a man in his fifties with acute or convalescent COVID-19. The CDR3 runs from the conserved cysteine through the conserved F or W. A D gene is named only where the DNA matches it firmly. For some rows the clone size is stated as once, few or many, or as a class when expanded; others skip it.

V gene	J gene	clone size	D gene	CDR3 DNA	CDR3 protein
TRBV2	TRBJ2-2	-	-	TGTGCCAGCATCACCCCACAGGGTAACACCGGGGAGCTGTTTTTT	CASITPQGNTGELFF
TRBV28	TRBJ1-1	-	TRBD1	TGTGCCAGCAGTTTCCACTCCGGGACAGGTGAAGCTTTCTTT	CASSFHSGTGEAFF
TRBV19	TRBJ2-3	-	-	TGTGCCAGTAGCCTCACGAGACAGTTTACAGATACGCAGTATTTT	CASSLTRQFTDTQYF
TRBV28	TRBJ2-3	few	TRBD1	TGTGCCAGCAGTTTCCCCGGGACAGGGATTCGGCATACGCAGTATTTT	CASSFPGTGIRHTQYF
TRBV18	TRBJ1-4	-	-	TGTGCCAGCTCCCGGGGAGGAACGGGCGAAAAACTGTTTTTT	CASSRGGTGEKLFF
TRBV5-1	TRBJ1-2	-	TRBD1	TGCGCCAGCAGCTTGGACGGGACAGTTAACTATGGCTACACCTTC	CASSLDGTVNYGYTF
TRBV5-1	TRBJ2-5	-	TRBD1	TGCGCCAGCAGCTTGGGACAGGGGGAGACCCAGTACTTC	CASSLGQGETQYF
TRBV30	TRBJ1-2	-	TRBD1	TGTGCCTGGACCGGGACAGGATATGGCTACACCTTC	CAWTGTGYGYTF
TRBV19	TRBJ2-1	-	-	TGTGCCAGTAGTATCGGGGGCAATGAGCAGTTCTTC	CASSIGGNEQFF
TRBV11-3	TRBJ2-7	few	-	TGTGCCAGCAGCTCTCCAGGGACTGGTTGCTACGAGCAGTACTTC	CASSSPGTGCYEQYF
TRBV5-1	TRBJ2-1	-	TRBD2	TGCGCCAGCAGCTCTGCCCTAGCGGACTCCTACAATGAGCAGTTCTTC	CASSSALADSYNEQFF
TRBV28	TRBJ1-6	-	-	TGTGCCAACTCAAAGCGGCAGCCCTATAATTCACCCCTCCACTTT	CANSKRQPYNSPLHF
TRBV5-6	TRBJ1-2	-	-	TGTGCCAGCAGCCCCCCGGTACGGTACCTTAACTATGGCTACACCTTC	CASSPPVRYLNYGYTF
TRBV19	TRBJ2-4	once	TRBD1	TGTGCCAGTAGTAACAGCCGGGACAGGGGATTCAAAAACATTCAGTACTTC	CASSNSRDRGFKNIQYF
TRBV24-1	TRBJ1-1	-	-	TGTGCCACCAGTGATGGCCCTGCACAGGGCGGGGGCACTGAAGCTTTCTTT	CATSDGPAQGGGTEAFF
TRBV9	TRBJ2-2	few	TRBD2	TGTGCCAGCAGCGTAACTAGCGGGAGTAACACCGGGGAGCTGTTTTTT	CASSVTSGSNTGELFF
TRBV4-2	TRBJ2-7	once	-	TGTGCCAGCAGCGCCCGGACGGGGAGCTCCTACGAGCAGTACTTC	CASSARTGSSYEQYF
TRBV7-2	TRBJ2-3	-	-	TGTGCCAGCAGCCCCCGAGGTAGGGATACGCAGTATTTT	CASSPRGRDTQYF
TRBV3-1/TRBV3-2	TRBJ2-3	-	-	TGTGCCAGCACCTCTCTCCTCACAGATACGCAGTATTTT	CASTSLLTDTQYF
TRBV5-5	TRBJ1-5	-	-	TGTGCCAGCAGCTGGGGGGGCGCCTTAAGCAATCAGCCCCAGCATTTT	CASSWGGALSNQPQHF
TRBV10-3	TRBJ2-3	-	-	TGTGCCATCAGTGACGGTAGGACTCGCCAAACGCAGTATTTT	CAISDGRTRQTQYF
TRBV5-1	TRBJ1-1	-	-	TGCGCCAGCAGCCCCGGTTTCGGGGTGGAAACTGAAGCTTTCTTT	CASSPGFGVETEAFF
TRBV4-1	TRBJ1-4	-	-	TGCGCCAGCAGCCAAGCGGAGGGGGGGAATGAAAAACTGTTTTTT	CASSQAEGGNEKLFF
TRBV29-1	TRBJ1-5	-	TRBD1	TGCAGCGGTGGACAGGGAGGGAATCAGCCCCAGCATTTT	CSGGQGGNQPQHF
TRBV6-6	TRBJ1-3	-	TRBD1	TGTGCCAGCAGTGGGGACAGGGTGCCTGGAAACACCATATATTTT	CASSGDRVPGNTIYF
TRBV19	TRBJ1-5	-	-	TGTGCCAGTATCGATGTAAGGGGGTCCGGGGTACAGCCCCAGCATTTT	CASIDVRGSGVQPQHF
TRBV18	TRBJ2-7	-	-	TGTGCCAGCTCGAGTGAAATGACCTACGAGCAGTACTTC	CASSSEMTYEQYF
TRBV28	TRBJ1-3	-	-	TGTGCCAGCAGTCCGATCCTCGGGAGCTCTGGAAACACCATATATTTT	CASSPILGSSGNTIYF
TRBV29-1	TRBJ1-2	-	-	TGCAGCGTCCCTGCCCTTACAGGAGTCTATGGCTACACCTTC	CSVPALTGVYGYTF
TRBV28	TRBJ2-1	-	-	TGTGCCAGCAGTTTATTAGTTACCCGCAATGAGCAGTTCTTC	CASSLLVTRNEQFF
TRBV3-1/TRBV3-2	TRBJ1-3	-	TRBD1	TGTGCCAGCAGCCAAGGGGACAGGGGCATCTCTGGAAACACCATATATTTT	CASSQGDRGISGNTIYF
TRBV6-2/TRBV6-3	TRBJ1-5	-	-	TGTGCCAGCAGCCCTGTCACCCCCAGAGGGAATCAGCCCCAGCATTTT	CASSPVTPRGNQPQHF
TRBV6-2/TRBV6-3	TRBJ1-2	-	TRBD1	TGTGCCAGCAGTTCCTTCCCGGGACAGGGTCTTCATGGCTACACCTTC	CASSSFPGQGLHGYTF
TRBV6-5	TRBJ1-3	-	-	TGTGCCAGCAGATCGACGGGCTCTGGAAACACCATATATTTT	CASRSTGSGNTIYF
TRBV4-1	TRBJ1-3	-	-	TGCGCCAGCAGCCAAGATCGAACAGTCCCTGGAAACACCATATATTTT	CASSQDRTVPGNTIYF
TRBV7-2	TRBJ2-5	-	TRBD2	TGTGCCAGCAGCTTATTTCCCCGGGGGAGGGCCGGGGAGACCCAGTACTTC	CASSLFPRGRAGETQYF
TRBV19	TRBJ1-4	-	-	TGTGCCAGTAGTATACTAAATTCGGGAGCTAATGAAAAACTGTTTTTT	CASSILNSGANEKLFF
TRBV7-8	TRBJ2-5	-	-	TGTGCCAGCAGCTTAGCGGCGGGAAGCCAAGAGACCCAGTACTTC	CASSLAAGSQETQYF
TRBV5-1	TRBJ1-1	-	-	TGCGCCAGCAGCGTAACAGGGTCGGACACTGAAGCTTTCTTT	CASSVTGSDTEAFF
TRBV18	TRBJ2-3	-	-	TGTGCCAGCTCACCAACGACTGATACGCAGTATTTT	CASSPTTDTQYF
TRBV25-1	TRBJ1-5	-	TRBD1	TGTGCCAGCAGTGAACAGGGGGCGATCAATCAGCCCCAGCATTTT	CASSEQGAINQPQHF
TRBV4-1	TRBJ1-6	-	-	TGCGCCAGCAGCCAAGGGGACATTAGATCCTATAATTCACCCCTCCACTTT	CASSQGDIRSYNSPLHF
TRBV5-4	TRBJ2-7	-	TRBD2	TGTGCCAGCAGCTTTCGGGGGGCCTACGAGCAGTACTTC	CASSFRGAYEQYF
TRBV19	TRBJ1-3	-	-	TGTGCCAGTAGTTCGGGGGGCTTCAACACCATATATTTT	CASSSGGFNTIYF
TRBV24-1	TRBJ2-5	-	-	TGTGCCACCAGTGACCGAGATTCTCCGCAAGAGACCCAGTACTTC	CATSDRDSPQETQYF
TRBV14	TRBJ1-1	-	-	TGTGCCAGCAGCCAGGCCCGCAGGGGTGAAGCTTTCTTT	CASSQARRGEAFF
TRBV10-3	TRBJ1-6	-	TRBD1	TGTGCCATCAGTGAGTCGACAGGGGGAAATTCACCCCTCCACTTT	CAISESTGGNSPLHF
TRBV19	TRBJ1-4	-	-	TGTGCCACTTCCGAGGCTGGCGAAAAACTGTTTTTT	CATSEAGEKLFF
TRBV24-1	TRBJ2-5	-	TRBD2	TGTGCCACCAGTGATACCGGGACTAGCGTACAAGAGACCCAGTACTTC	CATSDTGTSVQETQYF
TRBV18	TRBJ1-2	-	-	TGTGCCAGCTCACTGGAGAGCGGAGGAAACTATGGCTACACCTTC	CASSLESGGNYGYTF
TRBV4-3	TRBJ2-2	-	-	TGCGCCAGCAGCCACTTCGACAGGTATAACACCGGGGAGCTGTTTTTT	CASSHFDRYNTGELFF
TRBV5-4	TRBJ1-2	-	TRBD1	TGTGCCAGCAGCGGAAAACAGGGGCCCTATGGCTACACCTTC	CASSGKQGPYGYTF
TRBV7-9	TRBJ2-1	-	TRBD2	TGTGCCAGCAGCCCCAGGACTAGCGGGAGTCAGGATGAGCAGTTCTTC	CASSPRTSGSQDEQFF
TRBV6-2/TRBV6-3	TRBJ1-2	-	TRBD1	TGTGCCAGCAGTCGAACAGGGGCATATGGCTACACCTTC	CASSRTGAYGYTF
TRBV28	TRBJ1-4	-	TRBD1	TGTGCCAGCAGTTTGGCAGGGGGCAGATGGGATGAAAAACTGTTTTTT	CASSLAGGRWDEKLFF